This entry describes one TCR beta chain. Its antigen is still unknown. Some clones are missing from TCRdb's copy, which holds only in-frame ones; the method was immunoSEQ multiplex PCR. The sample yields 300,000 to 400,000 clones, about 93% seen once. The data were obtained in a study of brain T cells in children with intractable seizures. The germline CDR1 and CDR2 sequences are SGHTA and FQGNSA. V was clipped by 5 bases and J by 5 bases, with 18 bases between them. The CDR3 extends over 15 amino acids. Study-level points and caveats: HCMV serostatus was not known, and viral specificity came from CDR3 similarity only. Pre- and post-surgery blood differed in depth, so pre-surgery absences may be undersampling.

Time point described: blood from clinic visit 5 months post-surgery; TSC patient then seizure free. Sequencing was limited to surgery cases with top T cell transcript signatures in brain tissue. At least one anti-epileptic drug was given before surgery. The specimen was peripheral blood, collected around 5 months after surgery. This receptor was taken from a boy in the first two years of life with tuberous sclerosis and intractable seizures. This chain connects TRBV7-2 to TRBJ1-2; D is unclear. CDR3 in DNA: TGTGCCAGCAGCCCCCTAGAGGGCAGGACGTATGGCTACACCTTC. Translating gives CASSPLEGRTYGYTF.